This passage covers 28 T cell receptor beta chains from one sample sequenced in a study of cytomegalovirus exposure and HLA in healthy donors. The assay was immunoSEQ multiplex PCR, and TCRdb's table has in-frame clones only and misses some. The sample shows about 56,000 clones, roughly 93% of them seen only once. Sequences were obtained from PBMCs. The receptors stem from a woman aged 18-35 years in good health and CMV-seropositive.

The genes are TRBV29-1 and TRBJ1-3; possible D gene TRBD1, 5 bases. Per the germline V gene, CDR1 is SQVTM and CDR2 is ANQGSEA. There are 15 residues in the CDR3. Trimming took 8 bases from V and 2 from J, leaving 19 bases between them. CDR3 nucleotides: TGCAGCTCCTTGGTCCAGGGCCGAGCTGGAAACACCATATATTTT. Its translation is CSSLVQGRAGNTIYF. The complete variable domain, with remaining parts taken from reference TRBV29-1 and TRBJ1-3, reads SAVISQKPSRDICQRGTSLTIQCQVDSQVTMMFWYRQQPGQSLTLIATANQGSEATYESGFVIDKFPISRPNLTFSTLTVSNMSPEDSSIYLCSSLVQGRAGNTIYFGEGSWLTVV.

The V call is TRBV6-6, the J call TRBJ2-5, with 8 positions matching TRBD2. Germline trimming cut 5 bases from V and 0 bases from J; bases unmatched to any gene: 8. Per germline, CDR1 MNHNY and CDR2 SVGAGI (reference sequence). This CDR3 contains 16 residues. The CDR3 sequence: CASSVTERGHQETQYF. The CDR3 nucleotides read TGTGCCAGCAGTGTTACGGAGCGGGGGCACCAAGAGACCCAGTACTTC.

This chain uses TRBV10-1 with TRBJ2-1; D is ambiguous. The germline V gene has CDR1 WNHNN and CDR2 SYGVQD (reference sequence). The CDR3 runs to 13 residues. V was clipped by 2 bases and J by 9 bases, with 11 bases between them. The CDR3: CASSEDGRSEQFF. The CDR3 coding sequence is TGCGCCAGCAGTGAGGACGGCCGGAGTGAGCAGTTCTTC.

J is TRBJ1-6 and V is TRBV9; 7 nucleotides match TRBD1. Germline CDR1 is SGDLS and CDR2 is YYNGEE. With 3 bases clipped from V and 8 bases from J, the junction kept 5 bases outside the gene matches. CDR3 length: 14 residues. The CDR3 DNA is TGTGCCAGCAGCGCGGGACAGTGGGATTCACCCCTCCACTTT. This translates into CASSAGQWDSPLHF.

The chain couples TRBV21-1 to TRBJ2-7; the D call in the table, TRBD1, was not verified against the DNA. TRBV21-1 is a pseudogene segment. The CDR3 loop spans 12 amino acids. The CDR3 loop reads CASSRASYEQYF. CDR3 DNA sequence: TGTGCCAGCAGCAGGGCCAGCTACGAGCAGTACTTC.

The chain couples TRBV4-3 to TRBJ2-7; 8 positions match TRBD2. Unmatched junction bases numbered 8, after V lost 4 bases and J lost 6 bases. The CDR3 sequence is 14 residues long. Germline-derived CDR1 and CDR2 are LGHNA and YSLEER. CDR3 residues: CASSRETTSGEQYF. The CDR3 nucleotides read TGCGCCAGCAGCCGAGAGACTACTAGCGGCGAGCAGTACTTC.

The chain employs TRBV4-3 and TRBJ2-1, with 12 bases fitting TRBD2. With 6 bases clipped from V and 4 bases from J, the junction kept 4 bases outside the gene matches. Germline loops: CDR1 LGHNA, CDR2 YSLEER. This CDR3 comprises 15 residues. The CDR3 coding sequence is TGCGCCAGCAGTCGCCTAGCGGGGGGGTACAATGAGCAGTTCTTC. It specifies CASSRLAGGYNEQFF.

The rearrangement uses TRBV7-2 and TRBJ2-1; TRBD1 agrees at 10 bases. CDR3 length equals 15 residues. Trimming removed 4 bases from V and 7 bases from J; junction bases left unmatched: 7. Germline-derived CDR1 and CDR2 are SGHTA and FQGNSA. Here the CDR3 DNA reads TGTGCCAGCAGCTCCGACAGGGGGCATCTTAATGAGCAGTTCTTC. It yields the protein CASSSDRGHLNEQFF.

The CDR3 spells CASSQPGTGELFF. The CDR3 nucleotides are TGCGCCAGCAGCCAACCAGGAACCGGGGAGCTGTTTTTT. V and J are TRBV4-3 and TRBJ2-2; D remains unclear. V was trimmed by 2 bases and J by 5 bases, leaving 6 bases between them. The CDR3 is made up of 13 amino acids. The germline V gene encodes CDR1 LGHNA and CDR2 YSLEER.

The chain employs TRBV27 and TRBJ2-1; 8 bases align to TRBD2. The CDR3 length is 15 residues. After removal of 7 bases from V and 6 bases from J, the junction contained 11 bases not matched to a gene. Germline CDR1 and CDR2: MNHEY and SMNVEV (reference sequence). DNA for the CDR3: TGTGCCAGCACCCCTCTCACGGGGGGGGGCAATGAGCAGTTCTTC. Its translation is CASTPLTGGGNEQFF.

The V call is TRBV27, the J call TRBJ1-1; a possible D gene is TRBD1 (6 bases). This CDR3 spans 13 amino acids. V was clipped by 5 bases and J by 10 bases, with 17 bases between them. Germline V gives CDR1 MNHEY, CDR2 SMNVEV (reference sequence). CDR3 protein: CASSPDSFSLAFF. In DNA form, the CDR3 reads TGTGCCAGCAGTCCGGACAGTTTCAGTCTAGCTTTCTTT.

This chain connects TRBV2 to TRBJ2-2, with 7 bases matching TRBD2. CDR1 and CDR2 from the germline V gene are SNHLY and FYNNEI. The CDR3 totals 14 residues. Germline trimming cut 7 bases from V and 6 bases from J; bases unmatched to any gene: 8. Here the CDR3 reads CASTRRDYSGELFF. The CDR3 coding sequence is TGTGCCAGCACTCGAAGGGACTACTCCGGGGAGCTGTTTTTT.

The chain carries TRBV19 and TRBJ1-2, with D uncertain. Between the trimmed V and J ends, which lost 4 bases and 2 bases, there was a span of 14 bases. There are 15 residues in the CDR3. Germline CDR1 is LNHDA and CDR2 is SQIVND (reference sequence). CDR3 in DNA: TGTGCCAGTAGTACGCCAGGTAGATCAAACTATGGCTACACCTTC. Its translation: CASSTPGRSNYGYTF.

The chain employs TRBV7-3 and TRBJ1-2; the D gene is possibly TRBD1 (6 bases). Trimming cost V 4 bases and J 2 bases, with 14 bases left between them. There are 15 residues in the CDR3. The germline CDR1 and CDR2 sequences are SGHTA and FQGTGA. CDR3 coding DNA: TGTGCCAGCAGCTCGCTCTCCGGGACAAACTATGGCTACACCTTC. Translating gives CASSSLSGTNYGYTF.

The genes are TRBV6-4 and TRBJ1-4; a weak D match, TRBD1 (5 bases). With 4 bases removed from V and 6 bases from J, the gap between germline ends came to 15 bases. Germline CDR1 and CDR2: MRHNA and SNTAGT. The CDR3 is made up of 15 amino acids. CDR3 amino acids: CASSGGRVRDEKLFF. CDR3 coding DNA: TGTGCCAGCAGTGGGGGCAGGGTAAGGGATGAAAAACTGTTTTTT.

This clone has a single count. The CDR3 sequence: CASSLEGYRDRAHEQFF. The CDR3 DNA reads as TGTGCCAGCAGCTTAGAGGGTTACCGGGACAGGGCCCATGAGCAGTTCTTC. The chain employs TRBV11-3 and TRBJ2-1, with TRBD1 matching 9 bases. CDR1 and CDR2 (germline): SGHNT, YENEEA. This CDR3 region has 17 residues. After removal of 0 bases from V and 8 bases from J, the junction contained 11 bases not matched to a gene.

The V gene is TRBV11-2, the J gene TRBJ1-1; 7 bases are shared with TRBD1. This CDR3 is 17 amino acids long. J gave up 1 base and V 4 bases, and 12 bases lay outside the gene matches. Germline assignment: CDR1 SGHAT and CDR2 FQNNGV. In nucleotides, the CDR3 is TGTGCCAGCAGCTCACTCAGGGGGGTCAGTCGGAACACTGAAGCTTTCTTT. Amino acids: CASSSLRGVSRNTEAFF.

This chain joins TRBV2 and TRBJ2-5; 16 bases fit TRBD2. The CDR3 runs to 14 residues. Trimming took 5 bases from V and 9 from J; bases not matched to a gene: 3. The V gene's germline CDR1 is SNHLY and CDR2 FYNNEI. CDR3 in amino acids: CASSSGLAGGAQYF. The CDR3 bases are TGTGCCAGCAGTTCGGGACTAGCGGGAGGGGCCCAGTACTTC.

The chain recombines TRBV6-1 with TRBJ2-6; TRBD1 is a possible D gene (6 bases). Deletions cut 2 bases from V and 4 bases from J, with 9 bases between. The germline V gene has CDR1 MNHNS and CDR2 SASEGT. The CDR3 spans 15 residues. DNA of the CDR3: TGTGCCAGCAGTGAATGGGGGCCCGGGGCCAACGTCCTGACTTTC. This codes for CASSEWGPGANVLTF.

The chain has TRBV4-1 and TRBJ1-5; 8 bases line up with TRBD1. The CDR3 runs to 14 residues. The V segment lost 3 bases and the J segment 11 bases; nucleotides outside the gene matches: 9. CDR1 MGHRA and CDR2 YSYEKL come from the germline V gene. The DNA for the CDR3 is TGCGCCAGCAGCCAGGACCAGACAGGGGCTGCCCAGCATTTT. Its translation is CASSQDQTGAAQHF.

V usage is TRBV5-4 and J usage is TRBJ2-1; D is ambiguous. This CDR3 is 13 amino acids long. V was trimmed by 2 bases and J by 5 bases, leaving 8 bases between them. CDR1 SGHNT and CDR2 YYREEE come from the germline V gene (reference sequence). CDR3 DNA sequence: TGTGCCAGCAGCTTACAAGTGAACAATGAGCAGTTCTTC. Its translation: CASSLQVNNEQFF. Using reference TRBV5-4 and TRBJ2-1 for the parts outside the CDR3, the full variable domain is ETGVTQSPTHLIKTRGQQVTLRCSSQSGHNTVSWYQQALGQGPQFIFQYYREEENGRGNFPPRFSGLQFPNYSSELNVNALELDDSALYLCASSLQVNNEQFFGPGTRLTVL.

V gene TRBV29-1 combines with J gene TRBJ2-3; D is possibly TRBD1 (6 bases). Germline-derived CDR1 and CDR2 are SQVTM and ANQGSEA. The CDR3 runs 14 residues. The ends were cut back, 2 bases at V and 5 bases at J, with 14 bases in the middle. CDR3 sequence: CSVERQGIRDTQYF. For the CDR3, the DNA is TGCAGCGTTGAAAGGCAGGGGATTAGAGATACGCAGTATTTT.

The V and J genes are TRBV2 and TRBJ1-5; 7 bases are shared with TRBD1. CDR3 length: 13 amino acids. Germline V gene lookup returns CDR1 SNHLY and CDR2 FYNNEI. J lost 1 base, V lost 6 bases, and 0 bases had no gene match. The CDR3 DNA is TGTGCCAGCAGGGGACAGAGCAATCAGCCCCAGCATTTT. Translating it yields CASRGQSNQPQHF.

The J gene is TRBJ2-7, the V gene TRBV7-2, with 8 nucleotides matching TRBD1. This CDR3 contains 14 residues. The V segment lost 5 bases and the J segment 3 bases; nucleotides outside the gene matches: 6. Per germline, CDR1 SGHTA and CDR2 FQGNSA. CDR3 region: CASSGQGAGYEQYF. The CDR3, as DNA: TGTGCCAGCAGCGGGCAGGGGGCCGGCTACGAGCAGTACTTC.

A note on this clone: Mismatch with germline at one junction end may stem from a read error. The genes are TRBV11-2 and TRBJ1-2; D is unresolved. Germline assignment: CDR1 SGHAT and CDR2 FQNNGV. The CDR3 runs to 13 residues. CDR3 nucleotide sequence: TGTGCCAGCAGCTTATACACTAATTATGGCTACACCTTC. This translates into CASSLYTNYGYTF.

CDR3 protein: CASSLGRGPIGSPLHF. The CDR3 nucleotides read TGTGCCAGCAGTTTAGGGAGGGGCCCTATAGGTTCACCCCTCCACTTT. V and J are TRBV28 and TRBJ1-6, with D maybe TRBD1 (5 bases). The CDR3 is made up of 16 amino acids. From germline, CDR1 is MDHEN and CDR2 SYDVKM. Trimming took 2 bases from V and 9 from J, leaving 17 bases between them.

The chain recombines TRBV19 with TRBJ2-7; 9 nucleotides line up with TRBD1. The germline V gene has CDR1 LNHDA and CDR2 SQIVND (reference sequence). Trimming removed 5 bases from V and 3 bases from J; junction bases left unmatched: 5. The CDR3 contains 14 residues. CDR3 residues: CASSSQDRGYEQYF. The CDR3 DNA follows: TGTGCCAGTAGTTCCCAGGACAGGGGCTACGAGCAGTACTTC.

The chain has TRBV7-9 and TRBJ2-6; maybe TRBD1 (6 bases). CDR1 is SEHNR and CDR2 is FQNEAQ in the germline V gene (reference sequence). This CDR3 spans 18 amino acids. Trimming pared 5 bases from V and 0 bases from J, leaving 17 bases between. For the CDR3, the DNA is TGTGCCAGCAGCGTATTCAGGGGAATGGGCTCTGGGGCCAACGTCCTGACTTTC. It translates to CASSVFRGMGSGANVLTF.